A single sample is the source of the 18 T cell receptor beta chains below, sequenced in a study of blood T cell repertoires in COVID-19. Profiled with immunoSEQ multiplex PCR; TCRdb holds only in-frame clones, not every one. The table has over 150,000 clones, roughly 88% seen once. Sequencing was carried out using peripheral blood. These receptors all come from a woman between 40 and 50 years old with COVID-19, enrolled during active disease.

J is TRBJ1-2 and V is TRBV29-1, with D perhaps matching TRBD1 (5 bases). V lost 3 bases to trimming and J lost 7 bases, with 18 bases between them. The CDR3 contains 14 residues. The germline gives CDR1 SQVTM, CDR2 ANQGSEA. CDR3 sequence: CSVDPWGGVGGYTF. CDR3 in DNA: TGCAGCGTTGATCCCTGGGGAGGGGTCGGTGGCTACACCTTC. The full variable domain, in which reference TRBV29-1 and TRBJ1-2 provide the parts outside the CDR3, is SAVISQKPSRDICQRGTSLTIQCQVDSQVTMMFWYRQQPGQSLTLIATANQGSEATYESGFVIDKFPISRPNLTFSTLTVSNMSPEDSSIYLCSVDPWGGVGGYTFGSGTRLTVV.

The rearrangement joins TRBV12-2 to TRBJ1-1. TRBV12-2 is assigned pseudogene status. The CDR3 length is 17 residues. The CDR3 DNA reads TGTGCAAGTCGCTTAGGGACTTGGATTAGAGGAAAGACTGAAGCTTTCTTT. This encodes CASRLGTWIRGKTEAFF.

The genes are TRBV11-2 and TRBJ1-1, with D uncertain. V lost 5 bases and J 1 base, leaving 14 bases between the germline ends. The CDR3 has 15 amino acids. The germline CDR1 and CDR2 sequences are SGHAT and FQNNGV. CDR3 sequence: CASSPTSPGNTEAFF. CDR3 nucleotide sequence: TGTGCCAGCAGCCCGACGTCTCCAGGGAACACTGAAGCTTTCTTT.

V and J are TRBV6-5 and TRBJ1-2; 8 bases align to TRBD1. V shed 0 bases, J shed 2 bases, and the junction held 2 bases outside the gene matches. The germline CDR1 and CDR2 sequences are MNHEY and SVGAGI. CDR3 length: 15 residues. The CDR3 DNA sequence: TGTGCCAGCAGTTACTCGACAGGGGTGAACTATGGCTACACCTTC. Translating it yields CASSYSTGVNYGYTF.

The V gene is TRBV21-1, the J gene TRBJ1-3; the listed D gene, TRBD1, was not tested against the DNA. TRBV21-1 is termed a pseudogene. The CDR3 consists of 15 residues. The CDR3 reads CASSKQTGTGDTIYF. The CDR3 DNA sequence: TGTGCCAGCAGCAAACAAACCGGGACAGGGGACACCATATATTTT.

The chain couples TRBV10-1 to TRBJ1-1, with D perhaps TRBD1 (6 bases). There are 12 residues in the CDR3. With 6 bases removed from V and 11 bases from J, the gap between germline ends came to 16 bases. The germline V gene has CDR1 WNHNN and CDR2 SYGVQD (reference sequence). The CDR3 DNA reads TGCGCCAGCAGCCTAAACCAGGGGTTTGCTTTCTTT. It encodes CASSLNQGFAFF.

The chain joins TRBV11-2 to TRBJ2-7; TRBD1 matches 7 bases. The CDR3 covers 14 residues. Per the germline V gene, CDR1 is SGHAT and CDR2 is FQNNGV. The J segment lost 3 bases and the V segment lost 5 bases, leaving 7 bases of the junction unmatched. CDR3 in amino acids: CASSAYRGGYEQYF. The CDR3, as DNA: TGTGCCAGCAGCGCCTACAGGGGCGGCTACGAGCAGTACTTC.

J is TRBJ2-7 and V is TRBV27; tentatively, D is TRBD1 (6 bases). V was pared by 6 bases and J by 3 bases, with 9 bases between. Germline CDR1 MNHEY, CDR2 SMNVEV (reference sequence). This CDR3 has 12 amino acids. DNA for the CDR3: TGTGCCAGCAGGCAGGGGAACTACGAGCAGTACTTC. Amino acid sequence: CASRQGNYEQYF.

The chain joins TRBV28 to TRBJ2-7; TRBD2 matches 13 bases. Per the germline V gene, CDR1 is MDHEN and CDR2 is SYDVKM. The V gene end was trimmed by 3 bases and the J gene end by 6 bases; junction bases not matched to a gene: 5. The CDR3 runs to 15 residues. In DNA, the CDR3 is TGTGCCAGCAGTTTGGAGACTAGCGGGAGGCGCGAGCAGTACTTC. Residues: CASSLETSGRREQYF.

This rearrangement joins TRBV6-1 to TRBJ1-2, with 8 positions matching TRBD1. Germline assignment: CDR1 MNHNS and CDR2 SASEGT. This CDR3 contains 14 residues. The junction had 7 bases not matched to a gene; V was cut back by 3 bases and J by 7 bases. The CDR3 sequence: CASSEAGQVAGYTF. The CDR3 DNA sequence: TGTGCCAGCAGTGAGGCGGGACAGGTCGCTGGCTACACCTTC.

This clone has a single count. The genes are TRBV3-1 (or the pseudogene TRBV3-2) and TRBJ1-4; 7 nucleotides agree with TRBD1. The V segment lost 4 bases and the J segment 5 bases; nucleotides outside the gene matches: 4. This CDR3 comprises 14 residues. The germline V gene has CDR1 LGHDT and CDR2 YNNKEL (reference sequence). The CDR3 sequence is CASSPDRANEKLFF. CDR3 nucleotides: TGTGCCAGCAGCCCCGACAGGGCGAATGAAAAACTGTTTTTT.

The chain employs TRBV7-6 and TRBJ2-3; the match to TRBD2 covers 11 bases. The CDR3 contains 17 residues. J was trimmed by 0 bases and V by 1 base; bases with no gene match: 3. Per the germline V gene, CDR1 is SGHVS and CDR2 is FNYEAQ. The DNA for the CDR3 is TGTGCCAGCAGCTTAGTAGCGGGAGGGCCAAGCACAGATACGCAGTATTTT. Translation gives CASSLVAGGPSTDTQYF.

This clone is a singleton in its sample. The chain employs TRBV29-1 and TRBJ1-2; 9 bases fit TRBD1. The V and J ends lost 6 bases and 8 bases, in that order; junction bases with no gene match: 10. Germline lookup yields CDR1 SQVTM and CDR2 ANQGSEA. The CDR3 runs to 13 residues. The CDR3 coding sequence is TGCAGCGTAGAGGGACAGGGAGTCGAGGGCTACACCTTC. Its protein is CSVEGQGVEGYTF.

The chain has TRBV5-1 and TRBJ2-5, with 9 bases identical to TRBD1. Germline trimming cut 4 bases from V and 1 base from J; bases unmatched to any gene: 5. In germline, CDR1 is SGHRS, CDR2 YFSETQ. The CDR3 consists of 15 residues. The CDR3 DNA reads TGCGCCAGCAGCGACGGGACAGGGCGCCAAGAGACCCAGTACTTC. As protein: CASSDGTGRQETQYF.

The V and J genes are TRBV19 and TRBJ2-7; possibly TRBD2 for D (6 bases). In germline, CDR1 is LNHDA, CDR2 SQIVND (reference sequence). The V gene lost 6 bases and the J gene lost 7 bases, with 19 bases spanning the gap. The CDR3 extends over 14 amino acids. DNA of the CDR3: TGTGCCAGTAGCACGGGACTGGGTTTCGGAGAGCAGTACTTC. This codes for CASSTGLGFGEQYF.

The chain links TRBV6-5 to TRBJ1-1; TRBD1 matches 8 bases. With 6 bases clipped from V and 5 bases from J, the junction kept 11 bases outside the gene matches. CDR3 size: 15 residues. Looked up from germline, CDR1 is MNHEY and CDR2 is SVGAGI. The CDR3 region has the DNA TGTGCCAGCAGACAACTAGGACAGGGTTATACTGAAGCTTTCTTT. As protein: CASRQLGQGYTEAFF.

This clone was detected a few times. The V gene is TRBV18, the J gene TRBJ1-4, with 9 bases identical to TRBD1. V lost 0 bases to trimming and J lost 5 bases; unmatched junction nucleotides: 4. The germline gives CDR1 KGHSH, CDR2 LQKENI. CDR3 length: 16 residues. CDR3: CASSPPDRGVNEKLFF. In nucleotides, the CDR3 is TGTGCCAGCTCACCACCCGACAGGGGGGTGAATGAAAAACTGTTTTTT.

Written as DNA, the CDR3 is TGTGCCAGCAGCTTGAGTCCCATGACAGGGGGGGGCGGGGAGCTGTTTTTT. Its protein product is CASSLSPMTGGGGELFF. V is TRBV5-5 and J is TRBJ2-2; 9 positions match TRBD1. J was trimmed by 7 bases and V by 1 base; bases with no gene match: 11. Germline V gene sequence: CDR1 SGHKS, CDR2 YYEKEE (reference sequence). CDR3 length: 17 amino acids.